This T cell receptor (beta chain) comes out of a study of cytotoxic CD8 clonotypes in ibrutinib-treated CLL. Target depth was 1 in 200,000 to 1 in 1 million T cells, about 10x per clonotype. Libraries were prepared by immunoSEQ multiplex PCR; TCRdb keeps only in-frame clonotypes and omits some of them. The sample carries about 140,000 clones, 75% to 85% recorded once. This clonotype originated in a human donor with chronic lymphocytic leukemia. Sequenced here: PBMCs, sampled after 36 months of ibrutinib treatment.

For the CDR3, the DNA is TGTGCCAGCAGTTTCCAGGGCACTGAAGCTTTCTTT. Encoded protein: CASSFQGTEAFF. V gene TRBV27 combines with J gene TRBJ1-1, with a weak D call TRBD1 (5 bases). Germline loops: CDR1 MNHEY, CDR2 SMNVEV (reference sequence). Trimming took 3 bases from V and 4 from J, leaving 6 bases between them. This CDR3 contains 12 residues.